This T cell receptor beta chain was profiled in a study of cytomegalovirus exposure and HLA in healthy donors. Profiled with immunoSEQ multiplex PCR; TCRdb holds only in-frame clones, not every one. The data hold just under 150,000 clones, with about 87% observed a single time. The length of the CDR3 is 14 residues. The germline V gene encodes CDR1 SEHNR and CDR2 FQNEAQ (reference sequence). V was cut by 1 base and J by 3 bases, with 9 bases left in between. V gene TRBV7-9 combines with J gene TRBJ1-1; possible D gene TRBD1, 5 bases. What was sequenced was PBMCs. This clonotype was obtained from a man aged 18 to 29 in good health and CMV-seropositive. The CDR3 bases are TGTGCCAGCAGCTTAGGACAGCTATACACTGAAGCTTTCTTT. Protein: CASSLGQLYTEAFF.